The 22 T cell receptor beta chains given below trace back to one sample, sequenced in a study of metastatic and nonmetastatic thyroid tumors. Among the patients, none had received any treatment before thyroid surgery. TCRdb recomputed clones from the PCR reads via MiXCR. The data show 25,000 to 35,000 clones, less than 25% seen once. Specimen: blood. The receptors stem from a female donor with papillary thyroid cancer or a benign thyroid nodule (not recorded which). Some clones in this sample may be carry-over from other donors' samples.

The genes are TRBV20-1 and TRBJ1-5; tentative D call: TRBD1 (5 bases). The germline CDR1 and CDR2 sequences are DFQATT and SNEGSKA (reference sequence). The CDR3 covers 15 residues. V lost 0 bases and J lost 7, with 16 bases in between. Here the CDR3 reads CSARDRPGERQPQHF. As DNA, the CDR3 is TGCAGTGCTAGAGATCGGCCGGGGGAAAGGCAGCCCCAGCATTTT.

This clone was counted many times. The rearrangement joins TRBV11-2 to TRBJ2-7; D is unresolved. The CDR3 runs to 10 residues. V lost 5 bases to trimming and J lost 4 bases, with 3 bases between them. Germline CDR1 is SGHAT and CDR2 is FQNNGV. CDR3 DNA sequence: TGTGCCAGCAGCCTTTACGAGCAGTACTTC. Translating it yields CASSLYEQYF.

The CDR3 protein is CASKETRGETYEQYF. DNA of the CDR3: TGTGCCAGCAAAGAGACCCGGGGAGAAACCTACGAGCAGTACTTC. J is TRBJ2-7 and V is TRBV19, with D possibly TRBD2 on 5 matching bases. Germline lookup yields CDR1 LNHDA and CDR2 SQIVND (reference sequence). Trimming took off 9 bases at V and 2 bases at J, with 20 bases between the two ends. The length of the CDR3 is 15 residues.

The CDR3 protein is CAWSVPGLGQPQHF. Written as DNA, the CDR3 is TGTGCCTGGAGTGTACCAGGGTTGGGTCAGCCCCAGCATTTT. J is TRBJ1-5 and V is TRBV30; D is possibly TRBD1 (5 bases). Trimming removed 0 bases at V and 6 bases at J, with 12 bases between. This CDR3 region has 14 residues. Germline V gene data show CDR1 as GTSNPN and CDR2 as SVGIG (reference sequence).

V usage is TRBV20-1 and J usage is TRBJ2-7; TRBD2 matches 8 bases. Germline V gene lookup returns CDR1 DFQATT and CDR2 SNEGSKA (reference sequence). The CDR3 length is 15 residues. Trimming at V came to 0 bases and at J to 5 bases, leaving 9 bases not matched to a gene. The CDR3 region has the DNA TGCAGTGCTAGAGATCCCCGGAGCGGGAGTAACGAGCAGTACTTC. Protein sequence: CSARDPRSGSNEQYF.

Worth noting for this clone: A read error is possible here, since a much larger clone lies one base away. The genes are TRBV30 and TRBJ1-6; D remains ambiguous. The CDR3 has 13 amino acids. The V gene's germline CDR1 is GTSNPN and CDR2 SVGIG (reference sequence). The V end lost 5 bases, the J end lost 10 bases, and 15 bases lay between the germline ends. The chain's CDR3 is CAWSGIGYSPLHF. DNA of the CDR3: TGTGCCTGGTCGGGGATAGGGTACTCACCCCTCCACTTT.

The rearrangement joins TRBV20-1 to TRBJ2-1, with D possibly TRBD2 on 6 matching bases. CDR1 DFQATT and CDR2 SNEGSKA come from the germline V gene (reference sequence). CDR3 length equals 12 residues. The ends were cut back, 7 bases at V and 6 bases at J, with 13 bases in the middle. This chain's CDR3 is CSGRLVSNEQFF. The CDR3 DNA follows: TGCAGTGGTCGACTAGTTTCCAATGAGCAGTTCTTC.

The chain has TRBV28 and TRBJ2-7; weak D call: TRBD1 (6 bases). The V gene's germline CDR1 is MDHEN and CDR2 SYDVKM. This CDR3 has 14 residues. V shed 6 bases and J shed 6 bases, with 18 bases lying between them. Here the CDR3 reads CASSLLTGTSEQYF. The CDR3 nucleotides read TGTGCCAGCAGCCTACTGACAGGTACGAGCGAGCAGTACTTC.

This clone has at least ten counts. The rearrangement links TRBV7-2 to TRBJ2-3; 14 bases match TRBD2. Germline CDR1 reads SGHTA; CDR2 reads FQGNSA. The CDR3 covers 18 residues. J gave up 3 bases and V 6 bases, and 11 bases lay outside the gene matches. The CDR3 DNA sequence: TGTGCCAGCAGAACCGGGACTAGCGGGAGAGGGGAGACAGATACGCAGTATTTT. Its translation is CASRTGTSGRGETDTQYF.

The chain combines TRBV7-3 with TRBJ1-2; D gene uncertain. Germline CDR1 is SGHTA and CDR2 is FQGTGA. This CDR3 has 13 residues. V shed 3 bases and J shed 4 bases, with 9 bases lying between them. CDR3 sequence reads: CASSFDGGYGYTF. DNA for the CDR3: TGTGCCAGCAGCTTCGACGGTGGCTATGGCTACACCTTC.

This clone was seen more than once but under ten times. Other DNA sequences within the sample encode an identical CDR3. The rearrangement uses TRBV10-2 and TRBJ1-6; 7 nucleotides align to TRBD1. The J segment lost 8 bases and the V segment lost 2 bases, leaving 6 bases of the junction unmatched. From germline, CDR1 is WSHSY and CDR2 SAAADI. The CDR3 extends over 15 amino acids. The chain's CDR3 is CASSEGRDRYSPLHF. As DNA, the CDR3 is TGCGCCAGCAGTGAGGGCAGGGACAGATATTCACCCCTCCACTTT.

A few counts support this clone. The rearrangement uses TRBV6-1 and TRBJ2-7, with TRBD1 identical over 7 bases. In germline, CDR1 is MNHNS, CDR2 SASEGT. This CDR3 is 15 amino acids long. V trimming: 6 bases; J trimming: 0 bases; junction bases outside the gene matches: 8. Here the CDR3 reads CASRPGQLYSYEQYF. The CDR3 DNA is TGTGCCAGCAGACCGGGACAGCTTTACTCCTACGAGCAGTACTTC.

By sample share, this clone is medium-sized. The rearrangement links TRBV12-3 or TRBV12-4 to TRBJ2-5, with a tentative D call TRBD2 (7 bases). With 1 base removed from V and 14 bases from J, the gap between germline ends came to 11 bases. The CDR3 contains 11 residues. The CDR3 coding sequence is TGTGCCAGCAGTTTAGGGGGGGGCCGATACTTC. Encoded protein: CASSLGGGRYF.

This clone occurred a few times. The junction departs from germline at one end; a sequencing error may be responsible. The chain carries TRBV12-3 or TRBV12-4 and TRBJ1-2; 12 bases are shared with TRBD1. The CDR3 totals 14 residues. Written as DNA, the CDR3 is TGTGTCAGCAGCCCGGGACAGGGGGCTCAGGGCTACACCTTC. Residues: CVSSPGQGAQGYTF.

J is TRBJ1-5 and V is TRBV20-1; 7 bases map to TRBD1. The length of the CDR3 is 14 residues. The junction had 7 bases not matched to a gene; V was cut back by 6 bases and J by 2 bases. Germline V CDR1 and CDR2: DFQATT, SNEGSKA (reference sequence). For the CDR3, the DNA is TGCAGTGCCAACGACAGGGCAGGCAATCAGCCCCAGCATTTT. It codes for CSANDRAGNQPQHF.

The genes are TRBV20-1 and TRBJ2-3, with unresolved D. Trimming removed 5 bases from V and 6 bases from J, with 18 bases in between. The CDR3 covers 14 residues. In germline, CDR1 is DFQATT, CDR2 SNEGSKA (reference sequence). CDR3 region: CSAPLTGMPDTQYF. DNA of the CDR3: TGCAGTGCTCCATTGACGGGTATGCCCGATACGCAGTATTTT.

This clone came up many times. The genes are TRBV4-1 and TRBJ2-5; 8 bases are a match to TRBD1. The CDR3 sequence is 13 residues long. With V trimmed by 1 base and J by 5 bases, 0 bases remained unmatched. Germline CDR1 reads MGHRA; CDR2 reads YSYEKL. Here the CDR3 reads CASSQAGGETQYF. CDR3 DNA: TGCGCCAGCAGCCAAGCAGGGGGCGAGACCCAGTACTTC.

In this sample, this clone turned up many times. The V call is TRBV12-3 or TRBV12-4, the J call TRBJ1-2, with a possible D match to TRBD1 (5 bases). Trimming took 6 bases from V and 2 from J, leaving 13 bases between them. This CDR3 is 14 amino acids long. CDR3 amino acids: CASSPGVGNYGYTF. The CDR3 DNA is TGTGCCAGCAGCCCGGGGGTTGGGAACTATGGCTACACCTTC.

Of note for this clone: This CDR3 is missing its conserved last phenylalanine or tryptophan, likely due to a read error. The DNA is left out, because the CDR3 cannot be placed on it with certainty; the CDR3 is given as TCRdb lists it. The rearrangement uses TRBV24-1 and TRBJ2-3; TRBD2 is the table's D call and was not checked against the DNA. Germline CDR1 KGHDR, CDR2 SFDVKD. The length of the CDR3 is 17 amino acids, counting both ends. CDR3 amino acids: CATSDYGTSGSSDTQNI.

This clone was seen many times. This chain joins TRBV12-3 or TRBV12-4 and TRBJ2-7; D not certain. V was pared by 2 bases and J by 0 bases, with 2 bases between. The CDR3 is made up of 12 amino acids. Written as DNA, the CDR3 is TGTGCCAGCAGTTTACCCTCCTACGAGCAGTACTTC. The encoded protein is CASSLPSYEQYF.

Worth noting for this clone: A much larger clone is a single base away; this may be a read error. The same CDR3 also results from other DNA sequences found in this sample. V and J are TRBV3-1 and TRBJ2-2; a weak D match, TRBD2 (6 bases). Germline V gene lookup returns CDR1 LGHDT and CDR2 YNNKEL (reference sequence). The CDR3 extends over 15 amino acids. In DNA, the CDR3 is TGCGCCAGCAGCCCCGCGGGGCCTAACACCGGGGAGCTGTTTTTT. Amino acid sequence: CASSPAGPNTGELFF.

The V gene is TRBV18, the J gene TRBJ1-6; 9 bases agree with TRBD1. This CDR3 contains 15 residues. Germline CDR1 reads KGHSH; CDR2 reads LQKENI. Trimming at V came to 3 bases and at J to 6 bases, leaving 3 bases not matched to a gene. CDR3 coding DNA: TGTGCCAGCTCACCGGCGACAGGGGGTAATTCACCCCTCCACTTT. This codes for CASSPATGGNSPLHF.